The subject of this entry is one T cell receptor beta chain. The antigen is unknown. Profiling relied on immunoSEQ multiplex PCR, and the TCRdb table lists in-frame clones only, not all of them. The sample consists of about 31,000 clones, approximately 87% of them appearing once. V was shortened by 2 bases and J by 0 bases, with 3 bases between the two germline ends. The CDR3 spans 13 residues. CDR1 is SGHTA and CDR2 is FQGNSA in the germline V gene. This sample stems from a study of OX40 agonist ivuxolimab in advanced cancers. Study information: Enrollees could have had prior anti-PD-1, anti-PD-L1 or anti-CTLA-4 therapy, which about 42% had received. Notes on the study in general: Among T cells, CD8+ cells averaged more expanded clones than CD4+ cells.

This clonotype was sampled from an adult with an advanced solid tumor such as melanoma, head and neck, liver or kidney cancer. The rearrangement uses TRBV7-2 and TRBJ2-3; D gene uncertain. Sample: CD4+ or CD8+ T cells sorted from blood, taken in a trial of the OX40 agonist ivuxolimab. The DNA of the CDR3 is TGTGCCAGCAGCTTATTGAGCACAGATACGCAGTATTTT. This sequence encodes CASSLLSTDTQYF.